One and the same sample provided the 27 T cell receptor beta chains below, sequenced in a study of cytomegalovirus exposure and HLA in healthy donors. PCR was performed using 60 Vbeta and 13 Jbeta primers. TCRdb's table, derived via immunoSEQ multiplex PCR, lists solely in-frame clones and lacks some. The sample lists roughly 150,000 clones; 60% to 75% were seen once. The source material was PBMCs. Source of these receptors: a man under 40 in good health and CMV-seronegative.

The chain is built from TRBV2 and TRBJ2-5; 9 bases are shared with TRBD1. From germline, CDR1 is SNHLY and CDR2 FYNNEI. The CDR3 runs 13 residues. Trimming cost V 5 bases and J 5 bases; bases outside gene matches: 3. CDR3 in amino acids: CASSWDRDETQYF. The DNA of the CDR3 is TGTGCCAGCAGTTGGGACAGGGACGAGACCCAGTACTTC.

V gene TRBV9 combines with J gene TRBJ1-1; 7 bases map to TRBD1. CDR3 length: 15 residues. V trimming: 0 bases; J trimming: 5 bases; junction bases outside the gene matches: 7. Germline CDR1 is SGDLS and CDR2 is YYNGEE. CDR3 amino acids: CASSVGTGEATEAFF. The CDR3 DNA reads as TGTGCCAGCAGCGTAGGCACAGGGGAAGCTACTGAAGCTTTCTTT.

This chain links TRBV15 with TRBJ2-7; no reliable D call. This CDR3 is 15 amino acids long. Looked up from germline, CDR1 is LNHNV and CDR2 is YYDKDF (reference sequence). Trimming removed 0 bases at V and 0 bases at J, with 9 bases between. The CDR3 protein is CATSRDPGSSYEQYF. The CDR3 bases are TGTGCCACCAGCAGAGATCCCGGTAGCTCCTACGAGCAGTACTTC.

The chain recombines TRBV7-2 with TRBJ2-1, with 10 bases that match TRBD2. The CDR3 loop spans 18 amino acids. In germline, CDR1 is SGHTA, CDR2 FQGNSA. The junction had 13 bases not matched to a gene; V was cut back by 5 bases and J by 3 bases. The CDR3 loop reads CASSPRSLAGGNYNEQFF. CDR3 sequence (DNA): TGTGCCAGCAGCCCAAGATCTTTAGCGGGAGGCAACTACAATGAGCAGTTCTTC.

In nucleotides, the CDR3 is TGCGCCAGCAGATCAGGGGGTGAGGATTCACCCCTCCACTTT. The encoded protein is CASRSGGEDSPLHF. This rearrangement joins TRBV5-1 to TRBJ1-6; TRBD1 agrees at 7 bases. Germline V gene data show CDR1 as SGHRS and CDR2 as YFSETQ. V shed 5 bases and J 8 bases; nucleotides not matched to a gene: 7. The CDR3 loop spans 14 amino acids.

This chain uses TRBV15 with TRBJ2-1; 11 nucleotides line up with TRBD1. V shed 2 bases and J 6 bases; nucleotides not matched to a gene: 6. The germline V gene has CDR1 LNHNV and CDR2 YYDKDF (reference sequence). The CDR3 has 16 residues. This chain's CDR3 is CATSRPWGTGGNEQFF. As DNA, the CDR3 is TGTGCCACCAGCAGACCATGGGGGACAGGGGGCAATGAGCAGTTCTTC. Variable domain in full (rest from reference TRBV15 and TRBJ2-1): DAMVIQNPRYQVTQFGKPVTLSCSQTLNHNVMYWYQQKSSQAPKLLFHYYDKDFNNEADTPDNFQSRRPNTSFCFLDIRSPGLGDTAMYLCATSRPWGTGGNEQFFGPGTRLTVL.

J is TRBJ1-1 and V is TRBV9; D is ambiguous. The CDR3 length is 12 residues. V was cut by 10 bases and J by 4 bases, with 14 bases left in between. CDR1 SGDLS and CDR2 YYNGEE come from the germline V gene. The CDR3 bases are TGTGCCCGGCCGGCGCGGAGCACTGAAGCTTTCTTT. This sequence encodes CARPARSTEAFF. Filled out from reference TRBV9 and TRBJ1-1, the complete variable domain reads DSGVTQTPKHLITATGQRVTLRCSPRSGDLSVYWYQQSLDQGLQFLIQYYNGEERAKGNILERFSAQQFPDLHSELNLSSLELGDSALYFCARPARSTEAFFGQGTRLTVV.

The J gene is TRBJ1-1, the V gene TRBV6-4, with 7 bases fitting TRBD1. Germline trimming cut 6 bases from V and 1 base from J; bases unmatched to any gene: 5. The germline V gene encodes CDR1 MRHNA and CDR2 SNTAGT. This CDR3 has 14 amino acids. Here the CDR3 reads CASRPQGWNTEAFF. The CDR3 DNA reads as TGTGCCAGCAGGCCACAGGGGTGGAACACTGAAGCTTTCTTT.

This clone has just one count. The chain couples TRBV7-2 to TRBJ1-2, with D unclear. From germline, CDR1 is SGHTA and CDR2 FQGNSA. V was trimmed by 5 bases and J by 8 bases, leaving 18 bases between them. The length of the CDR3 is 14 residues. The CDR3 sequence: CASSPAPTTIGYTF. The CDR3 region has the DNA TGTGCCAGCAGCCCAGCCCCTACAACTATCGGCTACACCTTC.

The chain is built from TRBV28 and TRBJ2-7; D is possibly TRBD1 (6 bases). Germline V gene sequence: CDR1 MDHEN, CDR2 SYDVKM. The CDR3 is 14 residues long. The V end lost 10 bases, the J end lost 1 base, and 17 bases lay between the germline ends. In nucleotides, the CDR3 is TGTGCCACCTTAAGGGGGATGTATTCCTACGAGCAGTACTTC. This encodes CATLRGMYSYEQYF. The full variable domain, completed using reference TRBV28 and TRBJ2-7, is DVKVTQSSRYLVKRTGEKVFLECVQDMDHENMFWYRQDPGLGLRLIYFSYDVKMKEKGDIPEGYSVSREKKERFSLILESASTNQTSMYLCATLRGMYSYEQYFGPGTRLTVT.

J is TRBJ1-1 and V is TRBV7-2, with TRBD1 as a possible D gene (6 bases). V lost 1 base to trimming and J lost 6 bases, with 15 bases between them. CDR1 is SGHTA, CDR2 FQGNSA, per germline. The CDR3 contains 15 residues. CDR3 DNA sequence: TGTGCCAGCAGCTTAGTCCCACGGGGGGGCTCTGAAGCTTTCTTT. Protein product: CASSLVPRGGSEAFF.

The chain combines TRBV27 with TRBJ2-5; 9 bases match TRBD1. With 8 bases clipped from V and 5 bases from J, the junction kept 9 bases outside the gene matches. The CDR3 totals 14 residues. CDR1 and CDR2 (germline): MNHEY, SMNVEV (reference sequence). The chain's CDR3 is CASGPTGGRETQYF. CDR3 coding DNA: TGTGCCAGCGGGCCTACAGGGGGCAGGGAGACCCAGTACTTC.

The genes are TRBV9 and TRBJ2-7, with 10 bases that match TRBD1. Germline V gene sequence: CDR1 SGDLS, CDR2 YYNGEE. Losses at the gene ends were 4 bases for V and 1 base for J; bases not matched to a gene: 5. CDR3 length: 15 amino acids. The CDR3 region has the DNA TGTGCCAGCAGCCCGGGACAGGGGTTATCCTACGAGCAGTACTTC. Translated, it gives CASSPGQGLSYEQYF. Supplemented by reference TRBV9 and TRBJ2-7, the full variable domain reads DSGVTQTPKHLITATGQRVTLRCSPRSGDLSVYWYQQSLDQGLQFLIQYYNGEERAKGNILERFSAQQFPDLHSELNLSSLELGDSALYFCASSPGQGLSYEQYFGPGTRLTVT.

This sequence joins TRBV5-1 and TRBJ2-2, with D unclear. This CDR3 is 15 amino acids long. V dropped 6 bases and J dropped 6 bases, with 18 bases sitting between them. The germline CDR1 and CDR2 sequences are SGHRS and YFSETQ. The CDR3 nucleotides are TGCGCCAGCACCTCACTCTCTCTGGGCTCCGGGGAGCTGTTTTTT. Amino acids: CASTSLSLGSGELFF.

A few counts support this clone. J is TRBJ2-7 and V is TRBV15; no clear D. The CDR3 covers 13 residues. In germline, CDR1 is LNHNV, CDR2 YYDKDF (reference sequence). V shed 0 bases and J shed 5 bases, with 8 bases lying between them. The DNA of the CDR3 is TGTGCCACCAGCAGAGATTGGGCAGACGAGCAGTACTTC. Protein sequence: CATSRDWADEQYF.

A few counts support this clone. This chain's CDR3 is CASRPNPGQGAAFF. DNA of the CDR3: TGTGCCAGCAGACCAAATCCGGGACAGGGGGCAGCTTTCTTT. The chain has TRBV27 and TRBJ1-1, with 12 nucleotides matching TRBD1. V lost 6 bases, J lost 10 bases, and 9 bases stayed unmatched. The germline V gene encodes CDR1 MNHEY and CDR2 SMNVEV (reference sequence). There are 14 residues in the CDR3.

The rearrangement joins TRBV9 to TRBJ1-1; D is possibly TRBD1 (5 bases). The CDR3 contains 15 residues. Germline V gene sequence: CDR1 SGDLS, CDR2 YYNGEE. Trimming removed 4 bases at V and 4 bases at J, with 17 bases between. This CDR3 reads CASSPRAGGSTEAFF. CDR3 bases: TGTGCCAGCAGCCCGAGAGCGGGGGGTTCCACTGAAGCTTTCTTT.

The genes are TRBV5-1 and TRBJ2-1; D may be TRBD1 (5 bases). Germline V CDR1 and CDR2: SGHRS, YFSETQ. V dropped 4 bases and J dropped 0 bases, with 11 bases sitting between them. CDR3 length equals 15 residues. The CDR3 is CASSNRWSSYNEQFF. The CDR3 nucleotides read TGCGCCAGCAGCAACAGGTGGAGCTCCTACAATGAGCAGTTCTTC.

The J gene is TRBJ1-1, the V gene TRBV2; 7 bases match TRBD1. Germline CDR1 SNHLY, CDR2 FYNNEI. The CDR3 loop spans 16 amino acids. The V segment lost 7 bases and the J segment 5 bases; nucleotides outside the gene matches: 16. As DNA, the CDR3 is TGTGCCAGCAAGAGTGAGACAGGGTTTCTCGAAACTGAAGCTTTCTTT. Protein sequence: CASKSETGFLETEAFF. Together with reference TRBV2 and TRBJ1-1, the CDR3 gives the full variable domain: EPEVTQTPSHQVTQMGQEVILRCVPISNHLYFYWYRQILGQKVEFLVSFYNNEISEKSEIFDDQFSVERPDGSNFTLKIRSTKLEDSAMYFCASKSETGFLETEAFFGQGTRLTVV.

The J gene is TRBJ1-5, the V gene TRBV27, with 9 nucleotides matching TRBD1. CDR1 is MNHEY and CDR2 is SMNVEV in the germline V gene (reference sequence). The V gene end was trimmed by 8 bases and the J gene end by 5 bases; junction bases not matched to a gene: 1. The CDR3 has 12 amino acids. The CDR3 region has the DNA TGTGCCAGCGGGGACAGGGATCAGCCCCAGCATTTT. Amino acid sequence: CASGDRDQPQHF.

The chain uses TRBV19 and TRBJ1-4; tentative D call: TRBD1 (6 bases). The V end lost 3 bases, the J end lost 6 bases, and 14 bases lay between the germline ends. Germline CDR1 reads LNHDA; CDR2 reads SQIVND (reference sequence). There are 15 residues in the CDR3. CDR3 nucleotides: TGTGCCAGTAGTATTCGACAGGCGGGGGATGAAAAACTGTTTTTT. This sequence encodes CASSIRQAGDEKLFF.

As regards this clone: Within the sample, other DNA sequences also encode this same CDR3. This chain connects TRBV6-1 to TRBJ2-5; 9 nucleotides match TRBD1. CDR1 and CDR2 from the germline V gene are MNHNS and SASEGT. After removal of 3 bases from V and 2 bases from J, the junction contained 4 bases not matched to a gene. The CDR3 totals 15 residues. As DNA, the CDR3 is TGTGCCAGCAGTGAGGACAGGGGATTACAAGAGACCCAGTACTTC. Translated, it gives CASSEDRGLQETQYF.

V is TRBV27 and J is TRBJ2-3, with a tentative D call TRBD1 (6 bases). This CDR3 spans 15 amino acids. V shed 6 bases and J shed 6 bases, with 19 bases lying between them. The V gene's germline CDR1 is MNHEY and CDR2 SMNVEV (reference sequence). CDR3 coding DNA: TGTGCCAGCAGCCCCCGGATTGCAGGGGCGGATACGCAGTATTTT. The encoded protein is CASSPRIAGADTQYF.

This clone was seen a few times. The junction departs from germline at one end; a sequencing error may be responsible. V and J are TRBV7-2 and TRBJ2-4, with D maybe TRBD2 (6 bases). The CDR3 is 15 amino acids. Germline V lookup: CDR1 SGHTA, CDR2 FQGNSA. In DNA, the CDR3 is TGTGCCAGCAGCTTACAGAGTTTGCGGGAAAACAGTCAGTACTTC. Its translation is CASSLQSLRENSQYF.

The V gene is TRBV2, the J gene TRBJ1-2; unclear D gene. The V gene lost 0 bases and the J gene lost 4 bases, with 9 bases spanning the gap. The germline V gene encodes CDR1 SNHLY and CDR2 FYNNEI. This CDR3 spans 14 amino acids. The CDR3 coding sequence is TGTGCCAGCAGTGAAGCGGGAGGTTCCTATGGCTACACCTTC. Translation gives CASSEAGGSYGYTF.

CDR3 region: CASSPPLQLTNTEAFF. CDR3 nucleotides: TGTGCCAGCAGTCCCCCCCTACAGCTTACCAACACTGAAGCTTTCTTT. This sequence joins TRBV28 and TRBJ1-1, with D unresolved. This CDR3 region has 16 residues. V lost 5 bases to trimming and J lost 2 bases, with 18 bases between them. Per the germline V gene, CDR1 is MDHEN and CDR2 is SYDVKM.

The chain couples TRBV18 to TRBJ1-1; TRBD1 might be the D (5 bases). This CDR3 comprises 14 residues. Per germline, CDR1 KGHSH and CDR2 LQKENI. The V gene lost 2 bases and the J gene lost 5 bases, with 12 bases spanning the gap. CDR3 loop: CASSPMGGETEAFF. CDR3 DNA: TGTGCCAGCTCACCAATGGGGGGGGAGACTGAAGCTTTCTTT.